This T cell receptor (beta chain) emerged from a study of cytomegalovirus exposure and HLA in healthy donors. Study information: Roughly 86 million unique TCRs from HLA-typed donors made up an early data release.

Though nominally healthy at sampling, donors likely had unrecorded immune exposures. No record exists of this donor's CMV serostatus. Primers included in the PCR were 60 Vbeta and 13 Jbeta primers. Data came from immunoSEQ multiplex PCR; TCRdb stores just in-frame clones and leaves some out. Of about 70,000 clones listed, around 74% are singletons. Specimen: PBMCs. The TCR originated in a human donor in good health.

CDR3 DNA: TGTGCCAGCAGCTTAATTGTTGGGCAGGGCTACACCTTC. Translating gives CASSLIVGQGYTF. The genes are TRBV7-3 and TRBJ1-2; D uncertain. Trimming pared 1 base from V and 8 bases from J, leaving 11 bases between. Germline V CDR1 and CDR2: SGHTA, FQGTGA. The CDR3 length is 13 residues.